This T cell receptor beta chain was profiled in a study of technical replicates of blood from several donors. This clone was found once. Clones were read by immunoSEQ multiplex PCR, and TCRdb kept only the in-frame ones, dropping some. The data show tens of thousands of clones, approximately 83% seen once. CDR1 and CDR2 (germline): MGHRA, YSYEKL. Trimming removed 5 bases from V and 3 bases from J, with 12 bases in between. The CDR3 totals 14 residues. Sequencing was done on a sample of PBMCs. The TCR sequence derives from a human donor in good health. Some clones in this sample may be carry-over from other donors' samples. The chain carries TRBV4-1 and TRBJ2-3; D is perhaps TRBD2 (5 bases). The CDR3 loop reads CASSTGVSTDTQYF. The CDR3 region has the DNA TGCGCCAGCAGCACCGGGGTTAGTACAGATACGCAGTATTTT.